Sequencing of this T cell receptor (beta chain) was carried out in a study of T-cell memory formation after mild COVID-19. Across the whole study: TCR clusters showed largely donor specificity.

cDNA libraries for TCR alpha and TCR beta, carrying sample barcodes and UMIs, came from 5'RACE with constant-segment primers. TCRdb re-called the 5' RACE reads with MiXCR, one entry per CDR3 protein. Here the sample spans 260,000 or so distinct CDR3 sequences, approximately 15% being singletons. General study points: Later expanders leaned toward CD4+, whereas clones contracting from day 15 to 85 were balanced CD4/CD8. Of the contracting clones, CD4+ ones lay mainly in CM and EM, and CD8+ ones in EMRA.

With 3 bases removed from V and 4 bases from J, the gap between germline ends came to 19 bases. Germline CDR1 is SGHDT and CDR2 is YYEEEE. This CDR3 spans 16 amino acids. About this clonotype itself: The antigen is unknown.

The TCR was taken from a man in his late teens or twenties who had mild COVID-19 (a few samples of this study predate the infection). Cell type and time point are not known. V usage is TRBV5-6 and J usage is TRBJ1-2; D is unresolved. Source material: PBMCs or a T cell subset sorted from them (not recorded which). In DNA form, the CDR3 reads TGTGCCAGCAGCTCCCTCCTGACGGAATACGCCTATGGCTACACCTTC. This gives the protein CASSSLLTEYAYGYTF.